Each of the 18 T cell receptor beta chains below was sequenced from the same sample in a study of response to subunit inactivated influenza vaccine. One entry per CDR3 protein, called by TCRdb with MiXCR from the RT-PCR reads. The data hold under 500,000 distinct CDR3 sequences, with about 10% observed a single time. The source material was PBMCs from blood, sampled roughly 46 days after vaccination. These receptor sequences come from a man aged 45-60 years who received an inactivated influenza vaccine.

V is TRBV5-5 and J is TRBJ2-2, with D possibly TRBD1 on 5 matching bases. Germline-derived CDR1 and CDR2 are SGHKS and YYEKEE (reference sequence). The CDR3 is 14 residues long. Trimming removed 10 bases at V and 2 bases at J, with 15 bases between. Written as DNA, the CDR3 is TGTGCCGGACAACGGGCTTCAAACACCGGGGAGCTGTTTTTT. Translated: CAGQRASNTGELFF. Using reference TRBV5-5 and TRBJ2-2 for the parts outside the CDR3, the full variable domain is DAGVTQSPTHLIKTRGQQVTLRCSPISGHKSVSWYQQVLGQGPQFIFQYYEKEERGRGNFPDRFSARQFPNYSSELNVNALLLGDSALYLCAGQRASNTGELFFGEGSRLTVL.

This clonotype has at least ten counts. V and J are TRBV7-2 and TRBJ2-3; 13 bases map to TRBD2. The CDR3 runs to 16 residues. Germline loops: CDR1 SGHTA, CDR2 FQGNSA. Unmatched junction bases numbered 5, after V lost 5 bases and J lost 3 bases. In DNA form, the CDR3 reads TGTGCCAGCAGCGGAACTAGCGGGGGGGCGACAGATACGCAGTATTTT. The encoded protein is CASSGTSGGATDTQYF.

V usage is TRBV10-3 and J usage is TRBJ2-7, with D tentatively TRBD2 (5 bases). This CDR3 spans 14 amino acids. V lost 3 bases, J lost 5 bases, and 14 bases lay in between. Germline V gene lookup returns CDR1 ENHRY and CDR2 SYGVKD. The CDR3 bases are TGTGCCATCAGTGACGATTTGAGGGTCGACGAGCAGTACTTC. This codes for CAISDDLRVDEQYF.

The chain joins TRBV7-2 to TRBJ1-2; unclear D gene. The length of the CDR3 is 15 residues. The germline CDR1 and CDR2 sequences are SGHTA and FQGNSA. Trimming pared 5 bases from V and 2 bases from J, leaving 15 bases between. The CDR3 bases are TGTGCCAGCAGCCCTCTAAGGGCAGACAACTATGGCTACACCTTC. As protein: CASSPLRADNYGYTF.

This clonotype was observed a handful of times. J is TRBJ2-3 and V is TRBV6-1; D possibly corresponds to TRBD1 (5 bases). V lost 6 bases to trimming and J lost 2 bases, with 15 bases between them. In germline, CDR1 is MNHNS, CDR2 SASEGT. The CDR3 spans 15 residues. This chain's CDR3 is CASRLGRAYTDTQYF. In nucleotides, the CDR3 is TGTGCCAGCAGGCTCGGCAGGGCTTACACAGATACGCAGTATTTT.

The gene calls are TRBV18 and TRBJ1-3; D remains unclear. The germline V gene has CDR1 KGHSH and CDR2 LQKENI. The V gene lost 3 bases and the J gene lost 0 bases, with 9 bases spanning the gap. This CDR3 is 15 amino acids long. In DNA form, the CDR3 reads TGTGCCAGCTCACCCGGGTATTTCTCTGGAAACACCATATATTTT. It codes for CASSPGYFSGNTIYF.

This chain uses TRBV7-6 with TRBJ2-1; 10 bases match TRBD2. This CDR3 spans 16 amino acids. CDR1 is SGHVS and CDR2 is FNYEAQ in the germline V gene. The V segment lost 5 bases and the J segment 1 base; nucleotides outside the gene matches: 5. CDR3 DNA sequence: TGTGCCAGCAGCAAAGCGGGGGGGCCTTCCTACAATGAGCAGTTCTTC. Its protein product is CASSKAGGPSYNEQFF.

This clonotype turned up a few times. The chain has TRBV5-1 and TRBJ1-2; no clear D. There are 13 residues in the CDR3. CDR1 is SGHRS and CDR2 is YFSETQ in the germline V gene. V shed 0 bases and J shed 2 bases, with 5 bases lying between them. The CDR3, as DNA: TGCGCCAGCAGCTTGGCAATGAACTATGGCTACACCTTC. It codes for CASSLAMNYGYTF.

There are a few counts of this clonotype. The genes are TRBV11-2 and TRBJ2-1, with 11 bases aligning to TRBD2. CDR3 length: 15 residues. The ends lost 5 bases at V and 16 bases at J; junction bases unmatched: 16. Germline CDR1 is SGHAT and CDR2 is FQNNGV. CDR3 bases: TGTGCCAGCAGCGCACTAGCGGGGGCTCCTTTCGGGGGATTCTTC. Translation: CASSALAGAPFGGFF.

This chain uses TRBV6-1 with TRBJ2-7; D is uncertain. CDR3 size: 13 residues. The germline V and J ends were trimmed by 5 bases and 2 bases, with 10 bases remaining between them. Germline V lookup: CDR1 MNHNS, CDR2 SASEGT. The CDR3 loop is CASSPAAAYEQYF. The CDR3 bases are TGTGCCAGCAGTCCAGCAGCCGCCTACGAGCAGTACTTC.

Written as DNA, the CDR3 is TGTGCCAGCAGCCAAGACATCTCACCGGGAGGCCCCGGGGAGCTGTTTTTT. This translates into CASSQDISPGGPGELFF. This chain joins TRBV3-1 and TRBJ2-2; 7 positions match TRBD2. Germline-derived CDR1 and CDR2 are LGHDT and YNNKEL (reference sequence). J lost 6 bases, V lost 0 bases, and 10 bases had no gene match. The CDR3 is 17 residues long.

In its sample, this clonotype was seen many times. CDR3 residues: CATASSRNEQFF. The CDR3 DNA reads TGTGCCACCGCCTCCTCGAGAAATGAGCAGTTCTTC. The V call is TRBV10-3, the J call TRBJ2-1; D gene unclear. CDR1 is ENHRY and CDR2 is SYGVKD in the germline V gene. The CDR3 loop spans 12 amino acids. Trimming removed 10 bases at V and 7 bases at J, with 14 bases between.

The chain has TRBV29-1 and TRBJ1-1, with 10 bases matching TRBD1. Germline assignment: CDR1 SQVTM and CDR2 ANQGSEA. CDR3 length equals 11 residues. The J segment lost 8 bases and the V segment lost 4 bases, leaving 1 base of the junction unmatched. CDR3 protein: CSVADRGEAFF. In nucleotides, the CDR3 is TGCAGCGTTGCGGACAGGGGGGAAGCTTTCTTT. Drawing the rest from reference TRBV29-1 and TRBJ1-1, the complete variable domain is SAVISQKPSRDICQRGTSLTIQCQVDSQVTMMFWYRQQPGQSLTLIATANQGSEATYESGFVIDKFPISRPNLTFSTLTVSNMSPEDSSIYLCSVADRGEAFFGQGTRLTVV.

This chain uses TRBV11-2 with TRBJ2-7, with 7 bases identical to TRBD1. The V segment lost 2 bases and the J segment 2 bases; nucleotides outside the gene matches: 6. CDR1 and CDR2 from the germline V gene are SGHAT and FQNNGV. CDR3 size: 15 residues. CDR3 DNA sequence: TGTGCCAGCAGCTTAAATTGGCAGGGGGCCTACGAGCAGTACTTC. The encoded protein is CASSLNWQGAYEQYF.

In its sample, this clonotype was seen many times. The rearrangement joins TRBV5-1 to TRBJ2-7; weak D call: TRBD2 (5 bases). Germline CDR1 reads SGHRS; CDR2 reads YFSETQ. This CDR3 region has 12 residues. V lost 4 bases to trimming and J lost 4 bases, with 9 bases between them. The CDR3 DNA reads as TGCGCCAGCAGCGACTACGGTTACGAGCAGTACTTC. This gives the protein CASSDYGYEQYF.

V and J are TRBV20-1 and TRBJ2-7, with 8 bases fitting TRBD1. The CDR3 length is 14 residues. CDR1 is DFQATT, CDR2 SNEGSKA, per germline (reference sequence). The V gene end was trimmed by 3 bases and the J gene end by 3 bases; junction bases not matched to a gene: 7. The chain's CDR3 is CSASQAGQGYEQYF. CDR3 nucleotide sequence: TGCAGTGCTAGCCAAGCAGGACAGGGCTACGAGCAGTACTTC.

This clonotype was found many times. The CDR3 coding sequence is TGCAGCGTGCGGGGGCATCAGGGCATTCAGTACTTC. Its translation: CSVRGHQGIQYF. J is TRBJ2-4 and V is TRBV29-1; a weak D match, TRBD2 (7 bases). From germline, CDR1 is SQVTM and CDR2 ANQGSEA. The CDR3 length is 12 residues. V gave up 6 bases and J gave up 9 bases, with 15 bases separating them.

This clonotype was seen a handful of times. The rearrangement links TRBV4-3 to TRBJ1-4; D is uncertain. V was pared by 0 bases and J by 8 bases, with 4 bases between. This CDR3 has 12 residues. Per germline, CDR1 LGHNA and CDR2 YSLEER. Here the CDR3 DNA reads TGCGCCAGCAGCCAAGATCGGGAAAAACTGTTTTTT. Translation: CASSQDREKLFF.